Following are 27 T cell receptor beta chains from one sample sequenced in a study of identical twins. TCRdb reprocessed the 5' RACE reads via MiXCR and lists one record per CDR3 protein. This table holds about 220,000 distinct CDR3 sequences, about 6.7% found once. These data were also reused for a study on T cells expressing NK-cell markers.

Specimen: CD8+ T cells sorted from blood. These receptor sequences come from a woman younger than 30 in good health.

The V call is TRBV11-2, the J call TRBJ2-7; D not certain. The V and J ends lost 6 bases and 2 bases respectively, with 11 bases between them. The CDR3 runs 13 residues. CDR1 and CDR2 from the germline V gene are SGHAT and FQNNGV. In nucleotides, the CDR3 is TGTGCCAGCAGTTCAGCAGGAACCTACGAGCAGTACTTC. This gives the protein CASSSAGTYEQYF.

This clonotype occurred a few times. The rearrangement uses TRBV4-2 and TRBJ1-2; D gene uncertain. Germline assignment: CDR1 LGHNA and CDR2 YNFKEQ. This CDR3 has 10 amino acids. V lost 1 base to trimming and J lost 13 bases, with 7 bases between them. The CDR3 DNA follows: TGTGCCAGCAGCCAAGGCCGCGTCACCTTC. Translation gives CASSQGRVTF.

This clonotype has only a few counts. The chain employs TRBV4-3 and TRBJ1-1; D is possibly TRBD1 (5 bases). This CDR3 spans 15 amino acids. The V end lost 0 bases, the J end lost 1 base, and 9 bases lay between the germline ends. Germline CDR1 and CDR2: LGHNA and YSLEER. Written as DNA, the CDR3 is TGCGCCAGCAGCCAAGAAATGGGACCGAACACTGAAGCTTTCTTT. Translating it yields CASSQEMGPNTEAFF.

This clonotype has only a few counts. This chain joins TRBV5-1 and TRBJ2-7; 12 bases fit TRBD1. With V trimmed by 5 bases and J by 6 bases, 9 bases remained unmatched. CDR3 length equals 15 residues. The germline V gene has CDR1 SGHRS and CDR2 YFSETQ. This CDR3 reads CASRGTGGDPREQYF. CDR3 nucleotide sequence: TGCGCCAGCAGAGGGACAGGGGGCGATCCACGCGAGCAGTACTTC. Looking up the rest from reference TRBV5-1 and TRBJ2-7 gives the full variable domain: KAGVTQTPRYLIKTRGQQVTLSCSPISGHRSVSWYQQTPGQGLQFLFEYFSETQRNKGNFPGRFSGRQFSNSRSEMNVSTLELGDSALYLCASRGTGGDPREQYFGPGTRLTVT.

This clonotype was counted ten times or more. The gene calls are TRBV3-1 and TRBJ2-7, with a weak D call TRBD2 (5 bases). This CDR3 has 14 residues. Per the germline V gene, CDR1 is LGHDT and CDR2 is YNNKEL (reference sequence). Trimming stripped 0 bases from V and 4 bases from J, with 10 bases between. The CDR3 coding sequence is TGTGCCAGCAGCCAAGAGTCCAGACTATACGAGCAGTACTTC. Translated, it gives CASSQESRLYEQYF.

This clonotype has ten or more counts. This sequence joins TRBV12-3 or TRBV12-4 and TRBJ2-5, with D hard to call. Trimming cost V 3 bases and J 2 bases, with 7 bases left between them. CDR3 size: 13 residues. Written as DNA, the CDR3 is TGTGCCAGCAGTTTCGGGTTTCAAGAGACCCAGTACTTC. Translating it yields CASSFGFQETQYF.

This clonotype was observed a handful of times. CDR3 in DNA: TGCGCCAGCAGCTTGTGGCCCAACAATGAGCAGTTCTTC. Translating gives CASSLWPNNEQFF. The chain links TRBV5-1 to TRBJ2-1; no clear D. This CDR3 region has 13 residues. V was trimmed by 1 base and J by 5 bases, leaving 7 bases between them. Per the germline V gene, CDR1 is SGHRS and CDR2 is YFSETQ.

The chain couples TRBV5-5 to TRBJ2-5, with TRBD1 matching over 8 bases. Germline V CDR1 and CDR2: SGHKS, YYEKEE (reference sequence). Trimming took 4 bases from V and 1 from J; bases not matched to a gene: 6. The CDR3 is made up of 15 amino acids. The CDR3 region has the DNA TGTGCCAGCAGCATCGGGACAGGAGGCCAAGAGACCCAGTACTTC. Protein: CASSIGTGGQETQYF.

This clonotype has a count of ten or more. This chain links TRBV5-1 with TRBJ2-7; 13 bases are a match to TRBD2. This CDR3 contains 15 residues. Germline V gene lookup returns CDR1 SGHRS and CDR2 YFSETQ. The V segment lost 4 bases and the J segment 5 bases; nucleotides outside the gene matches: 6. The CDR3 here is CASSVRTSGSHEQYF. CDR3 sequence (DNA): TGCGCCAGCAGCGTCAGGACTAGCGGGAGCCACGAGCAGTACTTC.

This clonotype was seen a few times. The CDR3 spells CAGPTGAGYTDTQYF. As DNA, the CDR3 is TGTGCCGGACCGACAGGGGCCGGCTACACAGATACGCAGTATTTT. The chain employs TRBV5-5 and TRBJ2-3; 8 bases are shared with TRBD1. From germline, CDR1 is SGHKS and CDR2 YYEKEE (reference sequence). The CDR3 contains 15 residues. The V gene end was trimmed by 10 bases and the J gene end by 2 bases; junction bases not matched to a gene: 12. Complete variable domain (other parts from reference TRBV5-5 and TRBJ2-3): DAGVTQSPTHLIKTRGQQVTLRCSPISGHKSVSWYQQVLGQGPQFIFQYYEKEERGRGNFPDRFSARQFPNYSSELNVNALLLGDSALYLCAGPTGAGYTDTQYFGPGTRLTVL.

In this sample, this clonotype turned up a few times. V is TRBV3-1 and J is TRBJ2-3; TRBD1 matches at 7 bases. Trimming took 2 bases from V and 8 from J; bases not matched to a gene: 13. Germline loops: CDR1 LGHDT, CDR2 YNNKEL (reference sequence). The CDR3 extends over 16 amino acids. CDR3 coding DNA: TGTGCCAGCAGCCAAACTGACAGGGCCAGCAAGGTTACGCAGTATTTT. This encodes CASSQTDRASKVTQYF.

The CDR3, as DNA: TGTGCCAGCAGCTTAGCCGGGGGTACCTACACTGAAGCTTTCTTT. As protein: CASSLAGGTYTEAFF. This chain connects TRBV7-9 to TRBJ1-1; TRBD1 is a possible D gene (5 bases). The CDR3 runs to 15 residues. Germline loops: CDR1 SEHNR, CDR2 FQNEAQ (reference sequence). V dropped 0 bases and J dropped 3 bases, with 11 bases sitting between them. The whole variable domain, remainder taken from reference TRBV7-9 and TRBJ1-1, is DTGVSQNPRHKITKRGQNVTFRCDPISEHNRLYWYRQTLGQGPEFLTYFQNEAQLEKSRLLSDRFSAERPKGSFSTLEIQRTEQGDSAMYLCASSLAGGTYTEAFFGQGTRLTVV.

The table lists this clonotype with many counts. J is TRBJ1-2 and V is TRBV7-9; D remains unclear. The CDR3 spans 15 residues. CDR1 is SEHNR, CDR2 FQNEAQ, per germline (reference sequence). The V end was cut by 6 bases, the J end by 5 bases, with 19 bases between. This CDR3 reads CASRMPRESAYGYTF. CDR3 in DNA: TGTGCCAGCAGGATGCCCCGGGAATCAGCGTATGGCTACACCTTC.

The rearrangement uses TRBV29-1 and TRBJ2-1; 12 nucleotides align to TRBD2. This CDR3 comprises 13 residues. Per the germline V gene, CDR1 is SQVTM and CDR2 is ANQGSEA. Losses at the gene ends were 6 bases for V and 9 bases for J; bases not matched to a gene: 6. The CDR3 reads CSVLAGGPGEQFF. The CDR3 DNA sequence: TGCAGCGTCCTAGCGGGGGGGCCGGGTGAGCAGTTCTTC.

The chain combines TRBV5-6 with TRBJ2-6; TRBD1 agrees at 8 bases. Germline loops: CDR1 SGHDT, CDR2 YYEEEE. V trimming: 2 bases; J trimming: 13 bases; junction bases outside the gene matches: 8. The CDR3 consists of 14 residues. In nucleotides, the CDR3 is TGTGCCAGCAGCTTCGGACAGGGCCCAGGAGTCCTGACTTTC. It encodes CASSFGQGPGVLTF.

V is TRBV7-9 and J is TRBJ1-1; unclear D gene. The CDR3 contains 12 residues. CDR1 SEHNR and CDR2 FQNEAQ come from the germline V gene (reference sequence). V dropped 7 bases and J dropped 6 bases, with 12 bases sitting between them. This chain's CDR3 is CASNLEVSEAFF. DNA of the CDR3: TGTGCCAGCAACCTAGAGGTATCTGAAGCTTTCTTT.

The CDR3 loop is CAWGYLGEQYF. CDR3 bases: TGTGCGTGGGGCTACCTCGGGGAGCAGTACTTC. The V and J genes are TRBV30 and TRBJ2-7, with a tentative D call TRBD1 (5 bases). Germline-derived CDR1 and CDR2 are GTSNPN and SVGIG (reference sequence). The length of the CDR3 is 11 residues.

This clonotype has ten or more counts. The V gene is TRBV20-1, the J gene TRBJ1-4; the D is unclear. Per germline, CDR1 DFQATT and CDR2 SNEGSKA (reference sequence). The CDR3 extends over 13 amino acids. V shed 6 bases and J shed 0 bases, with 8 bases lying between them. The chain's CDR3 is CSANDATNEKLFF. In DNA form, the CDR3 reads TGCAGTGCCAACGATGCAACTAATGAAAAACTGTTTTTT.

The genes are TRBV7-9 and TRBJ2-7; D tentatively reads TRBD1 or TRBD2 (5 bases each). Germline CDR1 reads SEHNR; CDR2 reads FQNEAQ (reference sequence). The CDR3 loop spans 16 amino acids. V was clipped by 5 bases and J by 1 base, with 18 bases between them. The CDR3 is CASSPTGGRGSYEQYF. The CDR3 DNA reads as TGTGCCAGCAGCCCCACTGGGGGTAGGGGTTCCTACGAGCAGTACTTC.

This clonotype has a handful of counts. CDR3 region: CSARDSGVMNTEAFF. Here the CDR3 DNA reads TGCAGTGCTAGAGATTCGGGGGTCATGAACACTGAAGCTTTCTTT. The V gene is TRBV20-1, the J gene TRBJ1-1; a possible D gene is TRBD1 (5 bases). The CDR3 contains 15 residues. Germline V CDR1 and CDR2: DFQATT, SNEGSKA (reference sequence). Trimming shortened V by 0 bases and J by 0 bases, and 11 bases separated the two germline ends.

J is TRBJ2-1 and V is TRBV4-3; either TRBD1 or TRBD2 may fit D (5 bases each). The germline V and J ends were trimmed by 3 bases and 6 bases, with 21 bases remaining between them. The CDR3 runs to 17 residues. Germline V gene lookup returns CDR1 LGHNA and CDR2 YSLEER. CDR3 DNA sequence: TGCGCCAGCAGCCATGTACCGGGGCCAAGTCGACCCAATGAGCAGTTCTTC. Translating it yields CASSHVPGPSRPNEQFF.

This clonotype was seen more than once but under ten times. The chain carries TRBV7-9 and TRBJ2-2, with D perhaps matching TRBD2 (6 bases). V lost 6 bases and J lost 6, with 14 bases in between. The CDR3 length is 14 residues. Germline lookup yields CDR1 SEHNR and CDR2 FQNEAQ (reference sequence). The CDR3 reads CASSGDSGAGELFF. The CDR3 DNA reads TGTGCCAGCAGTGGGGACTCTGGGGCCGGGGAGCTGTTTTTT.

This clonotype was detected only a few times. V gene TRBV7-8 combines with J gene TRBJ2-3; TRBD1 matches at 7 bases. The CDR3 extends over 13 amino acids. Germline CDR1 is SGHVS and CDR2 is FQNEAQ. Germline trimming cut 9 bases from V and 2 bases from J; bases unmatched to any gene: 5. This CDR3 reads CASRDRVTDTQYF. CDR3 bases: TGTGCCAGTAGAGACAGGGTCACAGATACGCAGTATTTT.

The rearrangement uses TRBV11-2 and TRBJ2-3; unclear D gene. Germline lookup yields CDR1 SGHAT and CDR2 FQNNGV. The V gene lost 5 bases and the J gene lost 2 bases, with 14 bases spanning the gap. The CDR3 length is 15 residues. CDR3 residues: CASSPERPHTDTQYF. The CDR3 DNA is TGTGCCAGCAGCCCCGAACGCCCACACACAGATACGCAGTATTTT.

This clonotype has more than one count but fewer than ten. The DNA of the CDR3 is TGCGCCAGCAGCCATTCGCCGGGGGAGGGCCTAAGTGAGCAGCTGTTTTTT. Its protein product is CASSHSPGEGLSEQLFF. V and J are TRBV4-3 and TRBJ2-2; the match to TRBD2 covers 7 bases. CDR1 is LGHNA, CDR2 YSLEER, per germline. The CDR3 totals 17 residues. The junction had 19 bases not matched to a gene; V was cut back by 3 bases and J by 12 bases.

In DNA, the CDR3 is TGTGCCACCAGCGGCGGACGAGAGCAGTTCTTC. Protein product: CATSGGREQFF. The chain carries TRBV15 and TRBJ2-1; unclear D gene. In germline, CDR1 is LNHNV, CDR2 YYDKDF (reference sequence). CDR3 size: 11 residues. Trimming stripped 5 bases from V and 10 bases from J, with 9 bases between.

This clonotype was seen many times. The DNA for the CDR3 is TGTGCCAGCAGTTTAGCTACGACCTACGAGCAGTACTTC. Translated: CASSLATTYEQYF. The chain is built from TRBV12-3 or TRBV12-4 and TRBJ2-7; D gene unclear. The CDR3 is made up of 13 amino acids. Deletions cut 0 bases from V and 2 bases from J, with 5 bases between.